These T cell receptor beta chains were read from a single sample in a study of cytomegalovirus exposure and HLA in healthy donors. Assay: immunoSEQ multiplex PCR; the TCRdb copy retains only in-frame clones and omits some. The data include around 70,000 clones; the top ten clones carry approximately 4.5%. The sample comprised PBMCs. The receptors shown here come from a woman in her thirties or forties in good health and CMV-seropositive. CDR3s include the opening cysteine and the closing phenylalanine or tryptophan. A D gene is named only where the DNA matches it firmly.

d_gene	v_gene	j_gene	CDR3nt	CDR3aa
.	TRBV5-5	TRBJ1-6	TGTGCCAGCAGCTTGGTCGGCCGGAGGGGATATAATTCACCCCTCCACTTT	CASSLVGRRGYNSPLHF
.	TRBV5-4	TRBJ1-2	TGTGCCAGCAGCCCAAAAGGACAATCCTGGACCTATGGCTACACCTTC	CASSPKGQSWTYGYTF
TRBD2	TRBV7-2	TRBJ2-2	TGTGCCAGCAGCCCCTTTAAAGCTAGCGGGGGGGTTAACACCGGGGAGCTGTTTTTT	CASSPFKASGGVNTGELFF
TRBD2	TRBV6-1	TRBJ2-2	TGTGCCAGCAGTGGCTTAGCGGGAGAAAACACCGGGGAGCTGTTTTTT	CASSGLAGENTGELFF
.	TRBV29-1	TRBJ1-3	TGCAGCGTGTTGACACAAGCCTCTGGAAACACCATATATTTT	CSVLTQASGNTIYF
.	TRBV6-5	TRBJ1-1	TGTGCCAGCAGTCAGGGATCTGAAGCTTTCTTT	CASSQGSEAFF
TRBD2	TRBV19	TRBJ2-3	TGTGCCAGTAGTATTTTGACTAGCGGGAGGGATACGCAGTATTTT	CASSILTSGRDTQYF
.	TRBV4-1	TRBJ1-3	TGCGCCAGCAGCCAAGAAAACGGGGTTGGAAACACCATATATTTT	CASSQENGVGNTIYF
.	TRBV19	TRBJ2-3	TGTGCCAGTAGTACTAGCAGGAGCACAGATACGCAGTATTTT	CASSTSRSTDTQYF
TRBD1	TRBV10-3	TRBJ2-2	TGTGCCATCAGTAAAACACAGGGGGATGAGAACGGGGAGCTGTTTTTT	CAISKTQGDENGELFF
.	TRBV7-3	TRBJ1-1	TGTGCCAGCAGCCGTATGGCGGGGGACACTGAAGCTTTCTTT	CASSRMAGDTEAFF
TRBD2	TRBV7-9	TRBJ2-3	TGTGCCAGCGGGCGGGGGGGCCGTGGAACAGATACGCAGTATTTT	CASGRGGRGTDTQYF
.	TRBV9	TRBJ2-1	TGTGCCAGCGGCATAGACCGGGGGAATGAGCAGTTCTTC	CASGIDRGNEQFF
TRBD2	TRBV11-3	TRBJ2-3	TGTGCCAGCAGCTTGACTTGGGCGGGAGTCGGCACAGATACGCAGTATTTT	CASSLTWAGVGTDTQYF
TRBD2	TRBV7-9	TRBJ2-1	TGTGCCAGCAGCTTAGCGCTAGCGGGGGCCTCTAATGAGCAGTTCTTC	CASSLALAGASNEQFF
.	TRBV19	TRBJ1-6	TGTGCCAGTAATCAAGGGGGGGAAGGTTCACCCCTCCACTTT	CASNQGGEGSPLHF
TRBD2	TRBV18	TRBJ2-2	TGTGCCAGCTCACCACGGACTAGCGGGAGTTCGTACACCGGGGAGCTGTTTTTT	CASSPRTSGSSYTGELFF
TRBD1	TRBV11-2	TRBJ1-1	TGTGCCAGCAGCTTCATGACAGGGAGGATGAACACTGAAGCTTTCTTT	CASSFMTGRMNTEAFF
.	TRBV25-1	TRBJ1-4	TGTGCCAGCAAGGGGCTGCCGGGTGAAAAACTGTTTTTT	CASKGLPGEKLFF
.	TRBV28	TRBJ2-3	TGTGCCAGCAGTTCTAGGGGCCGGACAGATACGCAGTATTTT	CASSSRGRTDTQYF
.	TRBV7-2	TRBJ1-2	TGTGCCAGCAGCTTAGGGCCCTTTACGTCCCATCTCTATGGCTACACCTTC	CASSLGPFTSHLYGYTF
.	TRBV25-1	TRBJ2-5	TGTGCCAGCAGTGAGCTAGTTAGGAGGGGCGAGACCCAGTACTTC	CASSELVRRGETQYF
TRBD2	TRBV2	TRBJ2-3	TGTGCCAGCAGTGTCAGCGGGAGGGCCACGCGGGATTTC	CASSVSGRATRDF
TRBD2	TRBV9	TRBJ2-5	TGTGCCAGCAGCTACGATAGCGGGGGGGCCGACCAAGAGACCCAGTACTTC	CASSYDSGGADQETQYF
TRBD1	TRBV2	TRBJ1-2	TGTGCCAGCAGTACCCGGACAGGGTCCGGTTATGGCTACACCTTC	CASSTRTGSGYGYTF
.	TRBV19	TRBJ2-3	TGTGCCAGTAGTATTCCACTGAAAACAGATACGCAGTATTTT	CASSIPLKTDTQYF
.	TRBV7-2	TRBJ2-7	TGTGCCAGCAGCTTAGCGATTAACAGGGTTTACGAGCAGTACTTC	CASSLAINRVYEQYF
.	TRBV5-5	TRBJ2-7	TGTGCCAGCAGCTTGGGGTGGCAGGGTGTTTACGAGCAGTACTTC	CASSLGWQGVYEQYF
.	TRBV5-1	TRBJ1-4	TGCGCCACCCCAGGGATTAGGGGTAGCAAAACTGTTTTT	CATPGIRGSKTVF
.	TRBV5-1	TRBJ2-1	TGCGCCAGCAGCTTCTCACTTAATGAGCAGTTCTTC	CASSFSLNEQFF
.	TRBV7-9	TRBJ2-2	TGTGCCAGCATAATGCCAGGCTCCACCGGGGAGCTGTTTTTT	CASIMPGSTGELFF
.	TRBV9	TRBJ2-3	TGTGCCAGCAGTCTAGGAGGGACAGATACGCAGTATTTT	CASSLGGTDTQYF
.	TRBV7-9	TRBJ2-5	TGTGCCAGCAGCTTAGTCCAGGGGACGGAGACCCAGTACTTC	CASSLVQGTETQYF
.	TRBV7-9	TRBJ1-3	TGTGCCAGCAGTTCAGGGTTTTTGGGAAACACCATATATTTT	CASSSGFLGNTIYF
TRBD1	TRBV5-6	TRBJ1-2	TGTGCCAGCAGCCTGTGGCAGGGGGGACGTGGCTACACCTTC	CASSLWQGGRGYTF
TRBD2	TRBV27	TRBJ2-3	TGTGCCAGCAGTTCCTATCTTACTAGCGGTGGCACAGATACGCAGTATTTT	CASSSYLTSGGTDTQYF
.	TRBV30	TRBJ1-5	TGTGCCTGGAGTGTTCTGGGCGACAATCAGCCCCAGCATTTT	CAWSVLGDNQPQHF
TRBD2	TRBV7-7	TRBJ2-1	TGTGCCAGCAGCGTAAGCGGGGGGGCCTTCAATGAGCAGTTCTTC	CASSVSGGAFNEQFF
TRBD1	TRBV11-3	TRBJ2-7	TGTGCCAGCAGCTTGCTGCAGGGGGCTAACTCCTACGAGCAGTACTTC	CASSLLQGANSYEQYF
TRBD2	TRBV30	TRBJ2-1	TGTGCCTTGCGGACTAGCGCCTACAATGAGCAGTTCTTC	CALRTSAYNEQFF